A single sample is the source of the 11 T cell receptor beta chains below, sequenced in a study of human T cells and chemical hapten exposure (dated by TCRdb to the early 2020s). The library relied on RACE. For sequencing, a NextSeq 500 was employed. TCRdb cleaned the public reads at Q25 with fastp, built clones with MiXCR and kept in-frame beta chains. Here each entry gathers all rows of one CDR3 protein and keeps the most common genes and DNA. In this sample the table shows approximately 120,000 distinct CDR3 sequences, more than 7% of which occur a single time. In total, the top ten clones hold 2.5% to 3.5% of the sample. In light of the paper, this sample's time point label describes: patch test 2, 6 weeks after DPC sensitization. The treatment or condition label on this specimen signifies: therapeutic diphenylcyclopropenone sensitization with weekly scalp DPC. The specimen comprised whole blood, sampled in connection with sensitization to the hapten diphenylcyclopropenone (DPC). The source is a woman in her forties with alopecia areata. Some clones in this sample may be carry-over from other donors' samples.

CDR3 in amino acids: CASSQGMGLAGGPRQETQYF. CDR3 DNA sequence: TGTGCCAGCAGCCAAGGAATGGGCCTAGCGGGGGGGCCGCGACAAGAGACCCAGTACTTC. The V and J genes are TRBV3-1 and TRBJ2-5; 12 bases match TRBD2. The CDR3 has 20 residues. J was trimmed by 2 bases and V by 1 base; bases with no gene match: 14. CDR1 and CDR2 (germline): LGHDT, YNNKEL (reference sequence).

This clonotype has a handful of counts. The CDR3 protein is CASSERSVGAEQFF. The CDR3 nucleotides are TGTGCCAGCAGTGAAAGATCGGTAGGGGCTGAGCAGTTCTTC. The rearrangement links TRBV2 to TRBJ2-1, with D perhaps matching TRBD1 (5 bases). Germline CDR1 is SNHLY and CDR2 is FYNNEI. V was pared by 2 bases and J by 9 bases, with 14 bases between. The CDR3 sequence is 14 residues long. The full variable domain, completed using reference TRBV2 and TRBJ2-1, is EPEVTQTPSHQVTQMGQEVILRCVPISNHLYFYWYRQILGQKVEFLVSFYNNEISEKSEIFDDQFSVERPDGSNFTLKIRSTKLEDSAMYFCASSERSVGAEQFFGPGTRLTVL.

V usage is TRBV7-2 and J usage is TRBJ2-3, with D hard to call. Germline V gene data show CDR1 as SGHTA and CDR2 as FQGNSA. V was trimmed by 5 bases and J by 2 bases, leaving 5 bases between them. The CDR3 covers 12 residues. CDR3 coding DNA: TGTGCCAGCAGCCAATACACAGATACGCAGTATTTT. Translated: CASSQYTDTQYF.

The chain links TRBV6-2 or TRBV6-3 to TRBJ1-2, with D maybe TRBD1 (5 bases). The CDR3 extends over 15 amino acids. With 4 bases removed from V and 6 bases from J, the gap between germline ends came to 18 bases. The germline V gene has CDR1 MNHEY and CDR2 SVGEGT. The DNA of the CDR3 is TGTGCCAGCAGTTCGCGTTTAAGGGGCCGGAATGGCTACACCTTC. It specifies CASSSRLRGRNGYTF.

The chain carries TRBV3-1 and TRBJ1-4; D unresolved. V was trimmed by 1 base and J by 6 bases, leaving 6 bases between them. The CDR3 covers 13 residues. Germline V lookup: CDR1 LGHDT, CDR2 YNNKEL (reference sequence). CDR3 in amino acids: CASSQGTDEKLFF. In DNA, the CDR3 is TGTGCCAGCAGCCAAGGAACGGATGAAAAACTGTTTTTT.

The sample holds many counts of this clonotype. V gene TRBV27 combines with J gene TRBJ1-5; D may be TRBD1 (5 bases). This CDR3 is built from 13 residues. V was shortened by 3 bases and J by 8 bases, with 11 bases between the two germline ends. Germline loops: CDR1 MNHEY, CDR2 SMNVEV (reference sequence). The CDR3 is CASSFGGKKPQHF. CDR3 DNA sequence: TGTGCCAGCAGTTTTGGGGGTAAGAAGCCCCAGCATTTT.

This rearrangement joins TRBV7-9 to TRBJ1-1; D may be TRBD1 (5 bases). CDR1 and CDR2 (germline): SEHNR, FQNEAQ (reference sequence). This CDR3 has 14 residues. V was shortened by 8 bases and J by 8 bases, with 21 bases between the two germline ends. The CDR3 sequence is CASAPSTGTLEAFF. The CDR3, as DNA: TGTGCCAGCGCCCCCAGTACCGGGACCCTAGAAGCTTTCTTT. The whole variable domain, filled in from reference TRBV7-9 and TRBJ1-1, reads DTGVSQNPRHKITKRGQNVTFRCDPISEHNRLYWYRQTLGQGPEFLTYFQNEAQLEKSRLLSDRFSAERPKGSFSTLEIQRTEQGDSAMYLCASAPSTGTLEAFFGQGTRLTVV.

In its sample, this clonotype was seen a few times. The chain employs TRBV12-3 or TRBV12-4 and TRBJ1-5; the D is unclear. CDR3 size: 14 residues. Between the trimmed V and J ends, which lost 6 bases and 2 bases, there was a span of 11 bases. CDR3 in amino acids: CASSLKGRNQPQHF. The CDR3 coding sequence is TGTGCCAGCAGCCTCAAAGGCCGCAATCAGCCCCAGCATTTT.

This clonotype was seen many times. The rearrangement joins TRBV6-2 or TRBV6-3 to TRBJ2-1, with D hard to call. The V end lost 0 bases, the J end lost 7 bases, and 7 bases lay between the germline ends. CDR3 size: 13 residues. Germline CDR1 and CDR2: MNHEY and SVGEGT. The CDR3 DNA is TGTGCCAGCAGTTACTCGATCCAGAATGAGCAGTTCTTC. It encodes CASSYSIQNEQFF.

This clonotype came up a few times. The rearrangement uses TRBV19 and TRBJ2-1; D may be TRBD1 (6 bases). Germline-derived CDR1 and CDR2 are LNHDA and SQIVND (reference sequence). The CDR3 is 14 amino acids. V was trimmed by 3 bases and J by 8 bases, leaving 14 bases between them. The CDR3 nucleotides read TGTGCCAGTAGTATTCTTACAGGGTTGGATGAGCAGTTCTTC. This codes for CASSILTGLDEQFF.

This clonotype was counted many times. The chain links TRBV7-6 to TRBJ1-1; unclear D gene. Germline-derived CDR1 and CDR2 are SGHVS and FNYEAQ. V lost 5 bases and J 5 bases, leaving 12 bases between the germline ends. This CDR3 is built from 13 residues. Written as DNA, the CDR3 is TGTGCCAGCAGCCCTCGGGAGGGAACTGAAGCTTTCTTT. This translates into CASSPREGTEAFF.